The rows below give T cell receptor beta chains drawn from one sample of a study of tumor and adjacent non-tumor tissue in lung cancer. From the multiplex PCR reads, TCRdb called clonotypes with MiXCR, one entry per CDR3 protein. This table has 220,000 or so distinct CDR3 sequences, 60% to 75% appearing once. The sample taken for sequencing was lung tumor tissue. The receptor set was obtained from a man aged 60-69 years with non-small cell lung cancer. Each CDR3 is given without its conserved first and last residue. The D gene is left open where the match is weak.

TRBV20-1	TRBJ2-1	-	SGQYGNEQF
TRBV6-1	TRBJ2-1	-	ASSPTNHPNEQF
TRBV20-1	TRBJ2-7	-	SARQVNYEQY
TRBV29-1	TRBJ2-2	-	SVDRGNTGELF
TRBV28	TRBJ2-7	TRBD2	ASSSPGGVDEQY
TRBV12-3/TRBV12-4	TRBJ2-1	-	ASNPREDEQF
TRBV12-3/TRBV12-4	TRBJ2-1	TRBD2	ASSSLRTSGRKDEQF
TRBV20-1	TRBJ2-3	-	SALPGAPADTQY
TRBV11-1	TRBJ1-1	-	ARRTGIVNTEAF
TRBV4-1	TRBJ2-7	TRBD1	ASSAEETGVREQY
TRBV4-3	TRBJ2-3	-	ASNQERAGTTDTQY
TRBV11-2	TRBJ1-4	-	VSSLGARQEKLF
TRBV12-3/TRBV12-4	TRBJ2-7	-	ASSLGLSKEQY
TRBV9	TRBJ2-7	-	ASSPREGGISYEQY
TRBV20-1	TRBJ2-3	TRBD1	SAEQGQLGTDTQY
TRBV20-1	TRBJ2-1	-	SARDQRGSSYNEQF
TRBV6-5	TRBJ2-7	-	ANSYRGSAYEQY
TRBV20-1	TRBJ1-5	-	SASPWGVGNQPQH